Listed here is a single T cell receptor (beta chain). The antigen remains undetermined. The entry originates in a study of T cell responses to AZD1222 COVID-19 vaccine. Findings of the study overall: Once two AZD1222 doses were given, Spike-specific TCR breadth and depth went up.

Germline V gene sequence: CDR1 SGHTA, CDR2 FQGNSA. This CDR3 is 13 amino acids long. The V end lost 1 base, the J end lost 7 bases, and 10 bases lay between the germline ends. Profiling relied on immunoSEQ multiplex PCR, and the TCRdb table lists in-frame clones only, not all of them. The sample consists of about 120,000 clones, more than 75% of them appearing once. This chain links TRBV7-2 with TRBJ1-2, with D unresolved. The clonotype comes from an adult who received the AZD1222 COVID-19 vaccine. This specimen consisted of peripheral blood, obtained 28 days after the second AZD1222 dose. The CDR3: CASSLESAVGYTF. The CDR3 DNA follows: TGTGCCAGCAGCTTAGAGTCTGCAGTTGGCTACACCTTC.